These 2 T cell receptor beta chains were sequenced from one sample in a study of human T cells and chemical hapten exposure. TCRdb reanalysed the RACE reads using MiXCR and keeps one entry per CDR3 protein. The sample has around 380,000 distinct CDR3 sequences, roughly 4.8% seen once; the top ten hold under 3%. The time point denotes: patch test 1, 2 weeks after DPC sensitization. The treatment is: therapeutic diphenylcyclopropenone sensitization with weekly scalp DPC. The input for sequencing was whole blood, taken in connection with sensitization to the hapten diphenylcyclopropenone (DPC). These receptors were taken from a woman in her forties or fifties with alopecia areata. Some clones in this sample may be carry-over from other donors' samples.

This sequence joins TRBV4-3 and TRBJ1-1; tentative D call: TRBD1 (6 bases). This CDR3 contains 14 residues. V was pared by 5 bases and J by 3 bases, with 13 bases between. In germline, CDR1 is LGHNA, CDR2 YSLEER. CDR3 sequence reads: CASSEQQGYTEAFF. CDR3 bases: TGCGCCAGCAGCGAACAGCAGGGGTACACTGAAGCTTTCTTT.

This clonotype was detected many times. CDR3 DNA: TGTGCCAGCAGCTTAGCCGGTGGTAGAGGGCAGTATTTT. It translates to CASSLAGGRGQYF. This chain joins TRBV7-8 and TRBJ2-3; unclear D gene. Germline loops: CDR1 SGHVS, CDR2 FQNEAQ. This CDR3 region has 13 residues. V was shortened by 0 bases and J by 11 bases, with 12 bases between the two germline ends.